This T cell receptor (beta chain) was captured in a study of blood T cell repertoires in COVID-19. Turning to the study itself: Spain, Italy and the United States supplied samples that represented acute and convalescent COVID-19. Sources were T cells, B-cell-depleted T cells, or PBMCs; the material itself was cDNA or gDNA.

CDR1 is SGHRS, CDR2 YFSETQ, per germline. Trimming took 4 bases from V and 0 from J; bases not matched to a gene: 7. The CDR3 length is 15 residues. Authors' data handling: Amplification of reference gene primers was used by the study to estimate nucleated cell counts. Clones were read by immunoSEQ multiplex PCR, and TCRdb kept only the in-frame ones, dropping some. V, J and clone size are taken as reported in that table, and D and trimming were inferred from the DNA itself. Among just over 250,000 clones listed, 80% to 90% were seen once. Seattle's enrolled individuals joined amid active infection and were then monitored longitudinally.

This chain links TRBV5-1 with TRBJ2-7; 7 nucleotides line up with TRBD2. The TCR originated in a woman in her 70s with COVID-19, enrolled during active disease. Sequenced: peripheral blood. The CDR3 reads CASSLRGGSSYEQYF. The CDR3 region has the DNA TGCGCCAGCAGCCTGAGGGGCGGGAGCTCCTACGAGCAGTACTTC.